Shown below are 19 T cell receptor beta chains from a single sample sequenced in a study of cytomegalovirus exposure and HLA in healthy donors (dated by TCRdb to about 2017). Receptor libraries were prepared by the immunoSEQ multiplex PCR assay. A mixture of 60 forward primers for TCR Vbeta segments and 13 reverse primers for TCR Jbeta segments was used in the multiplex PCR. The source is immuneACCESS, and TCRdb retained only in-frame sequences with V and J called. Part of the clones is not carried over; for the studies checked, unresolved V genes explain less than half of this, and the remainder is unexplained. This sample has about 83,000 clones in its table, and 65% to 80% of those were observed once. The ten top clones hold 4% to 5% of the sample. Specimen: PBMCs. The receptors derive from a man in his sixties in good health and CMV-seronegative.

CDR3 sequence: CASSLRTGHIQYF. DNA of the CDR3: TGTGCCAGCAGCTTGCGGACAGGGCACATTCAGTACTTC. The V gene is TRBV5-8, the J gene TRBJ2-4; 8 nucleotides align to TRBD1. V trimming: 1 base; J trimming: 8 bases; junction bases outside the gene matches: 2. The germline V gene has CDR1 SGHTS and CDR2 YDEGEE. The CDR3 covers 13 residues.

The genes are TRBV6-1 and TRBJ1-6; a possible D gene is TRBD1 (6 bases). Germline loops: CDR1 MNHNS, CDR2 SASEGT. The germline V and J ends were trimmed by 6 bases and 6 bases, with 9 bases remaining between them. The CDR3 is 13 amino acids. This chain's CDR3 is CASRTGTNSPLHF. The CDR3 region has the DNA TGTGCCAGCAGAACAGGGACTAATTCACCCCTCCACTTT.

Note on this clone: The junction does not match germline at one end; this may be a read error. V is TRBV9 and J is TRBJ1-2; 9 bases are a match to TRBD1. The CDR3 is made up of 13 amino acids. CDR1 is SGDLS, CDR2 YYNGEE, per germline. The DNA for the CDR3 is TGTGCCAGCACCGTACAGGGGGCCCAGGGCTACACCTTC. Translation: CASTVQGAQGYTF. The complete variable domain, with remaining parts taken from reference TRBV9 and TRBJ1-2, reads DSGVTQTPKHLITATGQRVTLRCSPRSGDLSVYWYQQSLDQGLQFLIQYYNGEERAKGNILERFSAQQFPDLHSELNLSSLELGDSALYFCASTVQGAQGYTFGSGTRLTVV.

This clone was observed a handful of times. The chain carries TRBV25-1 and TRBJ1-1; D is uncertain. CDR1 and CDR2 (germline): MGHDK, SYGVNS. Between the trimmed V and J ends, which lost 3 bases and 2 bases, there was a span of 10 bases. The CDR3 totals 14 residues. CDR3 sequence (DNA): TGTGCCAGCAGTGACCCCCCCCGTAACACTGAAGCTTTCTTT. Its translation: CASSDPPRNTEAFF.

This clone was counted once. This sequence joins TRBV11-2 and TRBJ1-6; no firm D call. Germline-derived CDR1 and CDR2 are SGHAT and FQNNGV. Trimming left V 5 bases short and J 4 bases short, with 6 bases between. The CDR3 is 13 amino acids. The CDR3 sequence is CASSPTYNSPLHF. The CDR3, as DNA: TGTGCCAGCAGCCCCACATATAATTCACCCCTCCACTTT.

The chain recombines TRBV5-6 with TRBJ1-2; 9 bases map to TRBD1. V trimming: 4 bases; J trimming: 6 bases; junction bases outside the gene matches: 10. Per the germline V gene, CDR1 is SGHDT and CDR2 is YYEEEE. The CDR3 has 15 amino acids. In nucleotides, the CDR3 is TGTGCCAGCAGCCATGACTCTGGACAGGGGAATGGCTACACCTTC. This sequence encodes CASSHDSGQGNGYTF.

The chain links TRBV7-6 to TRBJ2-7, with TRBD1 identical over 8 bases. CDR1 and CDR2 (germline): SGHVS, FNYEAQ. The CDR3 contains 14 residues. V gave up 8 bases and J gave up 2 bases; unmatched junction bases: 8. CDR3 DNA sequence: TGTGCCAGCGCAGGGGGCGGCGCCCCCTACGAGCAGTACTTC. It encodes CASAGGGAPYEQYF. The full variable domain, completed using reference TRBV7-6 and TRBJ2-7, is GAGVSQSPRYKVTKRGQDVALRCDPISGHVSLYWYRQALGQGPEFLTYFNYEAQQDKSGLPNDRFSAERPEGSISTLTIQRTEQRDSAMYRCASAGGGAPYEQYFGPGTRLTVT.

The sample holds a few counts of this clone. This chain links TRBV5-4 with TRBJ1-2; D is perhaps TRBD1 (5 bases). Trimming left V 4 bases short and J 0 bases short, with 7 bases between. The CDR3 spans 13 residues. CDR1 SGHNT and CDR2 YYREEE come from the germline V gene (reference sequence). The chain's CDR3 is CASSSRANYGYTF. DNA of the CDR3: TGTGCCAGCAGCAGCAGGGCTAACTATGGCTACACCTTC.

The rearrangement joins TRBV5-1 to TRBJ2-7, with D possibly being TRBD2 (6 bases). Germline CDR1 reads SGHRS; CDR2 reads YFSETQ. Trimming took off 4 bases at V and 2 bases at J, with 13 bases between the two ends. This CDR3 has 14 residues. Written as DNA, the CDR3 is TGCGCCAGCAGCCCGCTGGGGGGTACCTACGAGCAGTACTTC. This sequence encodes CASSPLGGTYEQYF.

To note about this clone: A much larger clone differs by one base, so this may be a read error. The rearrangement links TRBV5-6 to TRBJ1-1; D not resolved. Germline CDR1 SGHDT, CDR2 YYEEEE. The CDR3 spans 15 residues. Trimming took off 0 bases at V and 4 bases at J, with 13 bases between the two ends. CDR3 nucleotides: TGTGCCAGCAGCTTGGACGGTCCTGGGAGCACTGAAGCTTTCTTT. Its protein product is CASSLDGPGSTEAFF.

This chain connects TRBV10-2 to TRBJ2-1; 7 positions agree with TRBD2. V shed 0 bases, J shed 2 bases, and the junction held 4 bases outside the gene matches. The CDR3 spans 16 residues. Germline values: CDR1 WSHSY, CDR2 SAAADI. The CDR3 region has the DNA TGCGCCAGCAGTGAGTCGACACTAGCGACCTACAATGAGCAGTTCTTC. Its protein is CASSESTLATYNEQFF.

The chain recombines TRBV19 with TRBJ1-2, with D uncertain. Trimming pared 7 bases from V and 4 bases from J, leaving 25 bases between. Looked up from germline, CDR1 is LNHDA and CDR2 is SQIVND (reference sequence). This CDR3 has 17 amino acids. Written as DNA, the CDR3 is TGTGCCAGTACCCAAGCCACAGACGCGGGTCTACTCTATGGCTACACCTTC. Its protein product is CASTQATDAGLLYGYTF.

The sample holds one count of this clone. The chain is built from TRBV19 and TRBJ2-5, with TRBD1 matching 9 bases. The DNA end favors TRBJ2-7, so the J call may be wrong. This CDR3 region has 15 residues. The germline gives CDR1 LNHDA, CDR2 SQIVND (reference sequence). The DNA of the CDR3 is TGTGCCAGTAGTCCTTCCGGGACAGGGCTTCTCGAGCAGTACTTC. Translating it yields CASSPSGTGLLEQYF.

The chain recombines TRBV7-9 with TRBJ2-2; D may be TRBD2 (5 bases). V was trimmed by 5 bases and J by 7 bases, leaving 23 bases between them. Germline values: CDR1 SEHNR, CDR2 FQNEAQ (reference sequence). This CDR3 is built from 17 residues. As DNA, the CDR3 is TGTGCCAGCAGCAAACTGACAAGTCCGGGAAATGGCGGGGAGCTGTTTTTT. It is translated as CASSKLTSPGNGGELFF.

CDR3 amino acids: CASRTSTNEKLFF. In DNA, the CDR3 is TGTGCCAGCAGGACATCAACTAATGAAAAACTGTTTTTT. The chain recombines TRBV2 with TRBJ1-4; D is ambiguous. Looked up from germline, CDR1 is SNHLY and CDR2 is FYNNEI. V was pared by 6 bases and J by 0 bases, with 5 bases between. The CDR3 has 13 amino acids.

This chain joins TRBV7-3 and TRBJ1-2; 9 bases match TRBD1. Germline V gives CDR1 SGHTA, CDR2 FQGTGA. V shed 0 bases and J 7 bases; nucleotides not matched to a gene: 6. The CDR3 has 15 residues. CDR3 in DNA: TGTGCCAGCAGCTTAACTAACAGGGGGCTAGGTGGCTACACCTTC. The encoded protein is CASSLTNRGLGGYTF.

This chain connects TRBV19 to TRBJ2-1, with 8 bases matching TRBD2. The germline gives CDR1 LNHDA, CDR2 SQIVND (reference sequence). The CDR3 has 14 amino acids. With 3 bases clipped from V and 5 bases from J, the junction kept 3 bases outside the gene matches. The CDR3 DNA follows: TGTGCCAGTAGTATGGGACTAGAGGACAATGAGCAGTTCTTC. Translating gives CASSMGLEDNEQFF.

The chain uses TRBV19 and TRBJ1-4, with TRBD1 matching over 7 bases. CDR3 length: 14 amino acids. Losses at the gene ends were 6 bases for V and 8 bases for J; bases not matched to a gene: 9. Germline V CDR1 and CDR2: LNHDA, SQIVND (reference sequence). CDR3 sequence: CASRNRQGWEKLFF. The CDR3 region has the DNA TGTGCCAGTAGAAACCGACAGGGATGGGAAAAACTGTTTTTT.

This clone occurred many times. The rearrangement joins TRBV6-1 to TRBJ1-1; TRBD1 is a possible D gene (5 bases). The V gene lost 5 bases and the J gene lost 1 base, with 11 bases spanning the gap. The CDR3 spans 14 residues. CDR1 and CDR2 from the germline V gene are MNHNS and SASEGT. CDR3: CASSPGTGNTEAFF. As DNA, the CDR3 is TGTGCCAGCAGTCCCGGGACTGGGAACACTGAAGCTTTCTTT.